This TCR beta chain is from a study of Ad26.COV2.S vaccination and SARS-CoV-2 variants. Sample treatment: 15 to 20 received Ad26.COV2.S at low or high dose, single or two shots; about 5 received placebo; per-sample allocation not given. Collection of the samples took place on day 63 after the first injection of vaccine or placebo. A Boston adult aged 18-55 years was the donor. The germline gives CDR1 MNHEY, CDR2 SVGAGI. V lost 6 bases and J lost 5, with 13 bases in between. This CDR3 region has 14 residues. Clones were sequenced by immunoSEQ multiplex PCR, and TCRdb holds only the in-frame ones, with some missing. The sample gives 350,000 to 450,000 clones, approximately 89% of which show up once; around 1.8% is in the top ten.

V is TRBV6-5 and J is TRBJ1-4; tentatively, D is TRBD1 (6 bases). This sample comprised peripheral blood, obtained in a trial of Ad26.COV2.S vaccine versus placebo. The sequence came from a person between 18 and 59 years old who received the Ad26.COV2.S COVID-19 vaccine or a placebo. The CDR3 loop reads CASRLDSPNEKLFF. The CDR3 region has the DNA TGTGCCAGCAGACTGGACAGCCCAAATGAAAAACTGTTTTTT.